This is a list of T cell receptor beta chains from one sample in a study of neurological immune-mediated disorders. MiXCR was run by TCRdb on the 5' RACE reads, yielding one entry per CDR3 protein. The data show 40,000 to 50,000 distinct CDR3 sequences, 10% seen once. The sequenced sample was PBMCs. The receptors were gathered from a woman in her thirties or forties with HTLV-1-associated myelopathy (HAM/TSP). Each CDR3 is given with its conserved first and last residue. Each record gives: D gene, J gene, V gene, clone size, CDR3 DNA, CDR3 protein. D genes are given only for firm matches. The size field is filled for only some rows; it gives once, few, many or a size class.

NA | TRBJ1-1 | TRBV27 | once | TGTGTCAGCAGTCCTCAGACAGGACTCAACACTGAAGCTTTCTTT | CVSSPQTGLNTEAFF
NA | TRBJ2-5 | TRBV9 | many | TGTGCCAGCAGCGTAGAGGGTAGGCTAGAGACCCAGTACTTC | CASSVEGRLETQYF
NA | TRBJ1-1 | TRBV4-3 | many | TGCGCCAGCAGCCAAGATGGAGAGGTGACCACTGAAGCTTTCTTT | CASSQDGEVTTEAFF
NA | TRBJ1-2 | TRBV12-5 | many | TGTGCTAGTGGTTTGGCAAAGGCCTACTATGGCTACACCTTC | CASGLAKAYYGYTF
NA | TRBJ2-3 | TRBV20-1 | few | TGCAGTGCTTCCCCGGGACCGGGTATGAATTTT | CSASPGPGMNF
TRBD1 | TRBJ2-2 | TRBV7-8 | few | TGTGCCACATCCCCGGGACAGGGCGGAACCGGGGAGCTGTTTTTT | CATSPGQGGTGELFF
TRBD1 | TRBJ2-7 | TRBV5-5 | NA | TGTGCCAGCAGCTGGGGACAGGGATCCCACTACGAGCAGTACTTC | CASSWGQGSHYEQYF
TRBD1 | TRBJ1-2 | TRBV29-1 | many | TGCAGCGTCAAGGACAGGGGTGGCTACACCTTC | CSVKDRGGYTF
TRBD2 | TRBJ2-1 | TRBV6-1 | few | TGTGCCAGCAGCAGAACGGGACTAGTTGCCAATGAGCAGTTCTTC | CASSRTGLVANEQFF
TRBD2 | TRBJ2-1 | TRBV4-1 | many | TGCGCCAGCAGCGGGAGGGCCGGGGTCCCGGGACTGAACTACAATGAGCAGTTCTTC | CASSGRAGVPGLNYNEQFF
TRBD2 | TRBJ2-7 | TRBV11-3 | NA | TGTGCCAGCAGCTCACTCACCCGGGGGGGCGAGCAGTACTTC | CASSSLTRGGEQYF
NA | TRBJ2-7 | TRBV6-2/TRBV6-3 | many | TGTGCCAGCAGAAAATATACAGGGAGCTACGAGCAGTACTTC | CASRKYTGSYEQYF
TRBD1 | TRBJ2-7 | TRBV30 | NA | TGTGCCCTCCGGGACAGGTACCACGAGCAGTACTTC | CALRDRYHEQYF
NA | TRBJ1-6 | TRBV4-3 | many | TGCGCCAGCAGCCAAGATTGGGGACGCGGTTCACCCCTCCACTTT | CASSQDWGRGSPLHF
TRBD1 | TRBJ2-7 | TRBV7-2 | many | TGTGCCAGCAGCTTAACCGGGACAGTCTCCTACGAGCAGTACTTC | CASSLTGTVSYEQYF
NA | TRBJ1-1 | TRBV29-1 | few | TGCAGCGCCGGTGCGGGAGGGGGTAGGACTGAAGCTTTCTTT | CSAGAGGGRTEAFF